These 18 T cell receptor beta chains share one sample of origin, sequenced in a study of blood T cell repertoires in COVID-19 (TCRdb year 2020). Library preparation used the immunoSEQ multiplex PCR assay. The immuneACCESS repertoire file appears here via TCRdb, limited to in-frame rearrangements. These files lack a portion of the clones; in checked studies, under half of the deficit traces to unresolved V genes, and the cause of the others is not known. For this sample the table gives 100,000 to 150,000 clones, of which roughly 84% were detected only once. Roughly an eighth of the sample comes from the top ten. Input material: peripheral blood. The source is a woman aged 25-40 years who had recovered from COVID-19.

The V call is TRBV4-1, the J call TRBJ2-5, with a tentative D call TRBD2 (5 bases). The CDR3 consists of 17 residues. The V gene's germline CDR1 is MGHRA and CDR2 YSYEKL. V shed 1 base and J shed 3 bases, with 18 bases lying between them. CDR3 DNA sequence: TGCGCCAGCAGCCAAGTCGTTCCTTCTTACGGGAAAGAGACCCAGTACTTC. It codes for CASSQVVPSYGKETQYF.

This clone was observed at least ten times. The genes are TRBV9 and TRBJ2-2, with 14 bases aligning to TRBD2. CDR3 length: 18 residues. Germline V gene data show CDR1 as SGDLS and CDR2 as YYNGEE. Trimming at V came to 4 bases and at J to 7 bases, leaving 12 bases not matched to a gene. This CDR3 reads CASSTSRTSGGTGGELFF. Written as DNA, the CDR3 is TGTGCCAGCAGCACGTCCAGGACTAGCGGGGGGACCGGCGGGGAGCTGTTTTTT.

The chain links TRBV10-3 to TRBJ2-3, with 8 bases matching TRBD2. The CDR3 contains 15 residues. The junction had 6 bases not matched to a gene; V was cut back by 4 bases and J by 3 bases. Germline CDR1 is ENHRY and CDR2 is SYGVKD. The CDR3 spells CAISVSGGGTDTQYF. Written as DNA, the CDR3 is TGTGCCATCAGTGTATCGGGGGGGGGTACAGATACGCAGTATTTT.

V and J are TRBV27 and TRBJ1-1; a weak D match, TRBD1 (6 bases). With 6 bases removed from V and 1 base from J, the gap between germline ends came to 21 bases. The CDR3 runs to 17 residues. CDR1 and CDR2 (germline): MNHEY, SMNVEV (reference sequence). This CDR3 reads CASSLGDKAPRNTEAFF. CDR3 bases: TGTGCCAGCAGCCTCGGGGACAAGGCCCCTAGGAACACTGAAGCTTTCTTT.

V and J are TRBV6-6 and TRBJ2-5; D not certain. V lost 5 bases, J lost 3 bases, and 10 bases lay in between. The CDR3 is made up of 13 amino acids. Per the germline V gene, CDR1 is MNHNY and CDR2 is SVGAGI (reference sequence). The chain's CDR3 is CASSSWSKETQYF. The DNA for the CDR3 is TGTGCCAGCAGTAGTTGGAGTAAAGAGACCCAGTACTTC.

The V and J genes are TRBV25-1 and TRBJ1-4; D remains ambiguous. In germline, CDR1 is MGHDK, CDR2 SYGVNS. Trimming left V 6 bases short and J 5 bases short, with 16 bases between. This CDR3 is built from 15 residues. The CDR3 sequence is CASSDPTQQNEKLFF. CDR3 sequence (DNA): TGTGCCAGCAGCGACCCGACACAGCAGAATGAAAAACTGTTTTTT.

The chain has TRBV9 and TRBJ2-1, with 15 bases identical to TRBD2. The CDR3 totals 17 residues. Trimming cost V 2 bases and J 6 bases; bases outside gene matches: 6. CDR1 SGDLS and CDR2 YYNGEE come from the germline V gene. CDR3 DNA: TGTGCCAGCAGCGTGGGACTAGCGGGGGGAAAGACCAATGAGCAGTTCTTC. Amino acids: CASSVGLAGGKTNEQFF.

The chain recombines TRBV10-1 with TRBJ2-3; the D gene is possibly TRBD1 (6 bases). CDR1 is WNHNN and CDR2 is SYGVQD in the germline V gene (reference sequence). The V and J ends lost 4 bases and 6 bases respectively, with 14 bases between them. CDR3 length: 14 amino acids. The CDR3 sequence: CASSGGRGVDTQYF. Here the CDR3 DNA reads TGCGCCAGCAGTGGGGGCAGGGGAGTGGATACGCAGTATTTT.

This clone was seen just once. The V gene is TRBV14, the J gene TRBJ1-2; D possibly corresponds to TRBD1 (5 bases). This CDR3 is 13 amino acids long. The germline CDR1 and CDR2 sequences are SGHDN and FVKESK. Deletions cut 0 bases from V and 7 bases from J, with 9 bases between. This CDR3 reads CASSQDSRAGYTF. CDR3 DNA: TGTGCCAGCAGCCAAGATTCCAGGGCTGGCTACACCTTC. Looking up the rest from reference TRBV14 and TRBJ1-2 gives the full variable domain: EAGVTQFPSHSVIEKGQTVTLRCDPISGHDNLYWYRRVMGKEIKFLLHFVKESKQDESGMPNNRFLAERTGGTYSTLKVQPAELEDSGVYFCASSQDSRAGYTFGSGTRLTVV.

This clone came up a few times. The rearrangement joins TRBV4-1 to TRBJ1-3; D uncertain. The CDR3 runs 17 residues. Trimming pared 1 base from V and 2 bases from J, leaving 15 bases between. Looked up from germline, CDR1 is MGHRA and CDR2 is YSYEKL. The CDR3 nucleotides are TGCGCCAGCAGCCAAGTTCTGTCGACTACGACTGGAAACACCATATATTTT. It is translated as CASSQVLSTTTGNTIYF.

The V call is TRBV3-1 (or the pseudogene TRBV3-2), the J call TRBJ2-3; perhaps TRBD2 as D (7 bases). The CDR3 is 18 residues long. V was shortened by 3 bases and J by 2 bases, with 21 bases between the two germline ends. Looked up from germline, CDR1 is LGHDT and CDR2 is YNNKEL (reference sequence). The CDR3 nucleotides read TGTGCCAGCAGCCAGGCCCCGGGGGGCATAACTCTCACAGATACGCAGTATTTT. It translates to CASSQAPGGITLTDTQYF.

The rearrangement joins TRBV6-7 to TRBJ2-1, with 14 bases aligning to TRBD2. TRBV6-7 is flagged as an ORF with uncertain function. The CDR3 consists of 17 residues. With 6 bases clipped from V and 0 bases from J, the junction kept 4 bases outside the gene matches. The CDR3 region is CASRDGTSGSSYNEQFF. CDR3 nucleotides: TGTGCCAGCAGGGACGGGACTAGCGGGAGCTCCTACAATGAGCAGTTCTTC.

A single count supports this clone. The J gene is TRBJ2-3, the V gene TRBV5-8; possible D gene TRBD1, 6 bases. Trimming shortened V by 7 bases and J by 1 base, and 13 bases separated the two germline ends. The CDR3 totals 14 residues. Germline-derived CDR1 and CDR2 are SGHTS and YDEGEE. CDR3 nucleotide sequence: TGTGCCAGCGGTCGGCCAGGGGGCACAGATACGCAGTATTTT. It specifies CASGRPGGTDTQYF.

The J gene is TRBJ2-1, the V gene TRBV7-3; 14 nucleotides agree with TRBD2. The length of the CDR3 is 17 residues. J was trimmed by 6 bases and V by 5 bases; bases with no gene match: 9. The germline V gene has CDR1 SGHTA and CDR2 FQGTGA. The CDR3 loop is CASSRSVTSGGANEQFF. CDR3 coding DNA: TGTGCCAGCAGCCGGAGCGTGACTAGCGGGGGGGCCAATGAGCAGTTCTTC.

In nucleotides, the CDR3 is TGTGCCAGCAGCCTAGACGGGGGGTACAATGAGCAGTTCTTC. It translates to CASSLDGGYNEQFF. The rearrangement uses TRBV3-1 (or the pseudogene TRBV3-2) and TRBJ2-1; the match to TRBD2 covers 7 bases. Germline V gene data show CDR1 as LGHDT and CDR2 as YNNKEL (reference sequence). J gave up 4 bases and V 4 bases, and 4 bases lay outside the gene matches. The length of the CDR3 is 14 residues.

The genes are TRBV6-5 and TRBJ2-1, with 7 bases matching TRBD1. Germline V gene data show CDR1 as MNHEY and CDR2 as SVGAGI. Trimming removed 4 bases from V and 2 bases from J; junction bases left unmatched: 8. The CDR3 loop spans 16 amino acids. CDR3 sequence (DNA): TGTGCCAGCAGTTCTTTCTCGACAGGGACCTACAATGAGCAGTTCTTC. This encodes CASSSFSTGTYNEQFF.

This clone was counted ten times or more. V usage is TRBV7-2 and J usage is TRBJ1-4; D is perhaps TRBD1 (5 bases). The CDR3 is 13 amino acids. The V end lost 6 bases, the J end lost 8 bases, and 13 bases lay between the germline ends. The germline V gene has CDR1 SGHTA and CDR2 FQGNSA. The DNA for the CDR3 is TGTGCCAGCAGTCGGAAGGGGAGGGAAAAACTGTTTTTT. This translates into CASSRKGREKLFF.

The chain has TRBV7-9 and TRBJ1-1, with 8 bases that match TRBD1. CDR1 is SEHNR and CDR2 is FQNEAQ in the germline V gene (reference sequence). V lost 3 bases and J lost 1; bases outside the gene matches: 4. This CDR3 comprises 15 residues. The CDR3 DNA follows: TGTGCCAGCAGCTTGATGGGACAGGCGAACACTGAAGCTTTCTTT. The encoded protein is CASSLMGQANTEAFF.